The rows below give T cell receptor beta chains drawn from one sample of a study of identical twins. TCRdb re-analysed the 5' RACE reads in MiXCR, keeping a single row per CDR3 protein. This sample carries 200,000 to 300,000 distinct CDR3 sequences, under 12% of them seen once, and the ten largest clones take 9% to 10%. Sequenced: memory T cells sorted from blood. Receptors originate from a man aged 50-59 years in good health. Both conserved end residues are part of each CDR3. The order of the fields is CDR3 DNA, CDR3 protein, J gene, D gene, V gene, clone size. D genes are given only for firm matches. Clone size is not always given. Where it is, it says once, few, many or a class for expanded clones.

CDR3 DNA: TGTGCCAGCAGTAGGATAAGAGCGGGACAAGAGACCCAGTACTTC
CDR3 protein: CASSRIRAGQETQYF
J gene: TRBJ2-5
D gene: TRBD2
V gene: TRBV6-2/TRBV6-3
clone size: few

CDR3 DNA: TGTGCCAGCTCACTGGCGTTAGGGACCCAAGAGACCCAGTACTTC
CDR3 protein: CASSLALGTQETQYF
J gene: TRBJ2-5
D gene: -
V gene: TRBV18
clone size: -

CDR3 DNA: TGTGCCAGCAGCGGAACAAGGACTAGCGGGAGGGCCAGCGTCAGTGAGCAGTTCTTC
CDR3 protein: CASSGTRTSGRASVSEQFF
J gene: TRBJ2-1
D gene: TRBD2
V gene: TRBV6-1
clone size: -

CDR3 DNA: TGTGCCACCCTGGACAGCCAAAACACTGAAGCTTTCTTT
CDR3 protein: CATLDSQNTEAFF
J gene: TRBJ1-1
D gene: -
V gene: TRBV6-6
clone size: few

CDR3 DNA: TGTGCCAGCAGCCAAGCCGGGACACTCTATGGCTACACCTTC
CDR3 protein: CASSQAGTLYGYTF
J gene: TRBJ1-2
D gene: -
V gene: TRBV4-2
clone size: many

CDR3 DNA: TGCAGCACCCCAAGGAGACGGGAGTATAGCAATCAGCCCCAGCATTTT
CDR3 protein: CSTPRRREYSNQPQHF
J gene: TRBJ1-5
D gene: -
V gene: TRBV29-1
clone size: -

CDR3 DNA: TGTGCCAGCAGCTTAGGTTTGATAGGACCTACTAGGGACATTCAGTACTTC
CDR3 protein: CASSLGLIGPTRDIQYF
J gene: TRBJ2-4
D gene: -
V gene: TRBV7-9
clone size: few

CDR3 DNA: TGCGCCAGCAGCTTGGCCGTTCGGACAGCAAATGTAAATGAGCAGTTCTTC
CDR3 protein: CASSLAVRTANVNEQFF
J gene: TRBJ2-1
D gene: -
V gene: TRBV5-1
clone size: many

CDR3 DNA: TGTGCCAGCAGCTTAAGACTAGCGGGGACAGATACGCAGTATTTT
CDR3 protein: CASSLRLAGTDTQYF
J gene: TRBJ2-3
D gene: TRBD2
V gene: TRBV7-2
clone size: -

CDR3 DNA: TGTGCCACCAGCAGGGGGGGAGCCACAGATACGCAGTATTTT
CDR3 protein: CATSRGGATDTQYF
J gene: TRBJ2-3
D gene: -
V gene: TRBV15
clone size: -

CDR3 DNA: TGTGCCAGCACCCAGCCGGCTAGCGGCGCCTACGAGCAGTACTTC
CDR3 protein: CASTQPASGAYEQYF
J gene: TRBJ2-7
D gene: TRBD2
V gene: TRBV28
clone size: -

CDR3 DNA: TGTGCCAGCAGCCCCCCTCTAGGACAGGGGGGCACTGAAGCTTTCTTT
CDR3 protein: CASSPPLGQGGTEAFF
J gene: TRBJ1-1
D gene: TRBD1
V gene: TRBV6-1
clone size: many